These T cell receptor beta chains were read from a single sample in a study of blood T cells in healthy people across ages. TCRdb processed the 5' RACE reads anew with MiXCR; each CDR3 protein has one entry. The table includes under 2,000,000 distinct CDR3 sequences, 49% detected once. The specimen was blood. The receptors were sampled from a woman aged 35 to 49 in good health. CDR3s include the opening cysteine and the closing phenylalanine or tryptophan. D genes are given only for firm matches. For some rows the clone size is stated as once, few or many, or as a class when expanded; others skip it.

CDR3: CASSGTENYEQYF
DNA: TGTGCCAGCAGCGGGACAGAGAACTACGAGCAGTACTTC
D: TRBD1
J: TRBJ2-7
V: TRBV6-1
size: few

CDR3: CSVEEGVREQFF
DNA: TGCAGCGTTGAAGAAGGGGTTCGTGAGCAGTTCTTC
D: .
J: TRBJ2-1
V: TRBV29-1
size: .

CDR3: CASSLATNRDRSNQPQHF
DNA: TGTGCCAGCAGCTTGGCCACCAACCGGGACAGAAGCAATCAGCCCCAGCATTTT
D: TRBD1
J: TRBJ1-5
V: TRBV7-9
size: .

CDR3: CSAWWGAGKAEAFF
DNA: TGCAGTGCCTGGTGGGGGGCAGGGAAGGCTGAAGCTTTCTTT
D: .
J: TRBJ1-1
V: TRBV20-1
size: .

CDR3: CASSQDRTGDSSDTQYF
DNA: TGCGCCAGCAGCCAAGATCGGACAGGGGACAGCTCAGATACGCAGTATTTT
D: TRBD1
J: TRBJ2-3
V: TRBV4-3
size: .

CDR3: CASGTGVGSPLHF
DNA: TGTGCCAGCGGAACAGGGGTAGGGTCACCCCTCCACTTT
D: TRBD1
J: TRBJ1-6
V: TRBV2
size: .

CDR3: CSASNPEGLAGPSSYNEQFF
DNA: TGCAGTGCTAGTAACCCCGAGGGTCTAGCGGGGCCGAGCTCCTACAATGAGCAGTTCTTC
D: TRBD2
J: TRBJ2-1
V: TRBV20-1
size: once

CDR3: CASIEELAVNTYEQYF
DNA: TGCGCCAGCATCGAGGAATTAGCTGTAAATACCTACGAGCAGTACTTC
D: .
J: TRBJ2-7
V: TRBV10-2
size: .

CDR3: CSARVGQALQETQYF
DNA: TGCAGTGCTAGAGTGGGACAGGCATTACAAGAGACCCAGTACTTC
D: TRBD1
J: TRBJ2-5
V: TRBV20-1
size: .

CDR3: CASSESGQGYGYTF
DNA: TGTGCCAGCAGTGAATCGGGACAGGGCTATGGCTACACCTTC
D: TRBD1
J: TRBJ1-2
V: TRBV25-1
size: .

CDR3: CASSPQGAISYEQYF
DNA: TGTGCCAGCTCACCTCAGGGGGCAATATCCTACGAGCAGTACTTC
D: TRBD1
J: TRBJ2-7
V: TRBV18
size: .

CDR3: CASTQITHRVLQETQYF
DNA: TGTGCCAGCACCCAAATAACACACAGGGTACTTCAAGAGACCCAGTACTTC
D: .
J: TRBJ2-5
V: TRBV3-1
size: few

CDR3: CASSLGGSFAGGLGYGYTF
DNA: TGTGCCAGCAGCTTAGGGGGATCTTTCGCGGGGGGCCTGGGCTATGGCTACACCTTC
D: .
J: TRBJ1-2
V: TRBV7-9
size: .

CDR3: CASSRDRAYNSPLHF
DNA: TGTGCCAGCAGCCGAGACAGGGCCTATAATTCACCCCTCCACTTT
D: TRBD1
J: TRBJ1-6
V: TRBV6-5
size: few

CDR3: CASSFSFRTDTQYF
DNA: TGTGCCAGCAGCTTCTCTTTCCGCACAGATACGCAGTATTTT
D: .
J: TRBJ2-3
V: TRBV7-9
size: .

CDR3: CASRLTGQGTEAFF
DNA: TGTGCCAGCAGACTAACGGGACAGGGGACTGAAGCTTTCTTT
D: TRBD1
J: TRBJ1-1
V: TRBV2
size: .

CDR3: CASSLAEERWLYGYTF
DNA: TGTGCCAGCAGCTTAGCGGAGGAGCGGTGGCTCTATGGCTACACCTTC
D: .
J: TRBJ1-2
V: TRBV7-9
size: .

CDR3: CASSLLGFSETQYF
DNA: TGTGCCAGCAGTTTATTGGGTTTCTCCGAGACCCAGTACTTC
D: .
J: TRBJ2-5
V: TRBV27
size: .

CDR3: CASSQSAGTDTQYF
DNA: TGTGCCAGCAGCCAAAGCGCAGGCACAGATACGCAGTATTTT
D: .
J: TRBJ2-3
V: TRBV3-1
size: few

CDR3: CASSDWGGTSSYEQYF
DNA: TGTGCCAGCAGTGATTGGGGCGGGACGAGCTCCTACGAGCAGTACTTC
D: .
J: TRBJ2-7
V: TRBV6-4
size: .

CDR3: CASSWGTATTDTQYF
DNA: TGTGCCAGCAGCTGGGGGACAGCTACCACAGATACGCAGTATTTT
D: TRBD1
J: TRBJ2-3
V: TRBV5-6
size: .

CDR3: CASSSKQVASYEQYF
DNA: TGCGCCAGCAGCAGCAAACAGGTGGCCTCCTACGAGCAGTACTTC
D: .
J: TRBJ2-7
V: TRBV10-2
size: .

CDR3: CSVEPGSNQPQHF
DNA: TGCAGCGTTGAACCGGGGAGCAATCAGCCCCAGCATTTT
D: .
J: TRBJ1-5
V: TRBV29-1
size: .

CDR3: CSARDRGREFF
DNA: TGCAGTGCTAGGGACAGGGGGCGAGAGTTCTTC
D: TRBD1
J: TRBJ2-1
V: TRBV20-1
size: .

CDR3: CASSVFSTDTQYF
DNA: TGTGCCAGCAGCGTATTTAGCACAGATACGCAGTATTTT
D: .
J: TRBJ2-3
V: TRBV9
size: .

CDR3: CSAGPRRQNTEAFF
DNA: TGCAGTGCCGGGCCGCGTCGGCAGAACACTGAAGCTTTCTTT
D: .
J: TRBJ1-1
V: TRBV20-1
size: .

CDR3: CASSLEGLATEAFF
DNA: TGTGCCAGCAGCTTAGAAGGGTTGGCCACTGAAGCTTTCTTT
D: .
J: TRBJ1-1
V: TRBV11-2
size: .

CDR3: CSAAGTGTSTDTQYF
DNA: TGCAGCGCGGCCGGGACAGGTACTAGCACAGATACGCAGTATTTT
D: TRBD1
J: TRBJ2-3
V: TRBV29-1
size: once

CDR3: CASFSGATGGTQYF
DNA: TGTGCCAGCTTCTCCGGGGCGACTGGGGGGACCCAGTACTTC
D: .
J: TRBJ2-5
V: TRBV7-2
size: few

CDR3: CSVEDLRNGYTF
DNA: TGCAGCGTTGAAGATCTAAGGAATGGCTACACCTTC
D: .
J: TRBJ1-2
V: TRBV29-1
size: .

CDR3: CASSRILLAGSTDTQYF
DNA: TGTGCCAGCAGCCGAATCCTACTAGCGGGTAGCACAGATACGCAGTATTTT
D: TRBD2
J: TRBJ2-3
V: TRBV7-2
size: .

CDR3: CASSRRQGSSYEQYF
DNA: TGTGCCAGCAGCCGTAGACAGGGGAGCTCCTACGAGCAGTACTTC
D: TRBD1
J: TRBJ2-7
V: TRBV28
size: few

CDR3: CASTRPGSLNYGYTF
DNA: TGTGCCAGCACTCGACCAGGCTCTCTTAACTATGGCTACACCTTC
D: .
J: TRBJ1-2
V: TRBV6-5
size: few

CDR3: CATSREGYSYTF
DNA: TGTGCCACCAGCAGAGAAGGATATAGCTACACCTTC
D: .
J: TRBJ1-2
V: TRBV15
size: .

CDR3: CASSLPRAGGYKQYF
DNA: TGTGCCAGCAGCTTACCCCGAGCGGGAGGCTACAAGCAGTACTTC
D: TRBD2
J: TRBJ2-5
V: TRBV7-2
size: .

CDR3: CATQPQGAHEQYF
DNA: TGTGCCACCCAACCACAGGGGGCCCACGAGCAGTACTTC
D: TRBD1
J: TRBJ2-7
V: TRBV28
size: .

CDR3: CSVLDGDQYF
DNA: TGCAGTGTTCTGGACGGGGACCAGTACTTC
D: .
J: TRBJ2-5
V: TRBV20-1
size: few

CDR3: CASSRPGLAGTSTDTQYF
DNA: TGTGCCAGCAGCCGACCGGGACTAGCGGGTACTAGCACAGATACGCAGTATTTT
D: TRBD2
J: TRBJ2-3
V: TRBV3-1
size: .

CDR3: CASSPWTGTNTEAFF
DNA: TGTGCCAGCAGCCCTTGGACAGGGACGAACACTGAAGCTTTCTTT
D: TRBD1
J: TRBJ1-1
V: TRBV5-5
size: .

CDR3: CASWGFDYGYTF
DNA: TGTGCCAGCTGGGGTTTCGACTATGGCTACACCTTC
D: .
J: TRBJ1-2
V: TRBV28
size: .

CDR3: CASSYVQGHEQYF
DNA: TGTGCCAGCAGTTACGTACAGGGACACGAGCAGTACTTC
D: .
J: TRBJ2-7
V: TRBV12-3/TRBV12-4
size: once

CDR3: CASSLWSTGSSYEQYF
DNA: TGTGCCAGCAGCTTATGGTCAACCGGGAGCTCCTACGAGCAGTACTTC
D: .
J: TRBJ2-7
V: TRBV11-2
size: .

CDR3: CASSLVPEEKLFF
DNA: TGCGCCAGCAGCTTGGTACCCGAGGAAAAACTGTTTTTT
D: .
J: TRBJ1-4
V: TRBV5-1
size: .

CDR3: CASSPHERGVWEQYF
DNA: TGTGCCAGCAGCCCACATGAGCGGGGGGTGTGGGAGCAGTACTTC
D: TRBD2
J: TRBJ2-4
V: TRBV7-2
size: .

CDR3: CASSLLGAADEQYF
DNA: TGTGCCAGCAGTCTTCTAGGGGCCGCGGACGAGCAGTACTTC
D: .
J: TRBJ2-7
V: TRBV28
size: .

CDR3: CASSQGDLTGGLETQYF
DNA: TGTGCCAGCAGCCAAGGGGACCTGACAGGGGGTCTGGAGACCCAGTACTTC
D: TRBD1
J: TRBJ2-5
V: TRBV14
size: few

CDR3: CASKPKQGAEYYEQYF
DNA: TGCGCCAGCAAACCTAAACAGGGGGCAGAATACTACGAGCAGTACTTC
D: TRBD1
J: TRBJ2-7
V: TRBV5-1
size: .

CDR3: CASSLNSNSYGYTF
DNA: TGTGCCAGCAGCTTAAACTCGAACTCCTATGGCTACACCTTC
D: .
J: TRBJ1-2
V: TRBV7-8
size: .

CDR3: CASSLEAGDDQPQHF
DNA: TGTGCCAGCAGCTTAGAGGCAGGGGATGATCAGCCCCAGCATTTT
D: .
J: TRBJ1-5
V: TRBV7-9
size: once

CDR3: CASSQVRGGNNEQFF
DNA: TGCGCCAGCAGCCAAGTGCGGGGGGGGAACAATGAGCAGTTCTTC
D: TRBD2
J: TRBJ2-1
V: TRBV4-3
size: .

CDR3: CASNNRGGLNTEQFF
DNA: TGTGCCAGCAATAATCGGGGGGGCCTAAACACTGAGCAGTTCTTC
D: TRBD2
J: TRBJ2-1
V: TRBV11-1
size: .

CDR3: CASPPRMVAGGNTEAFF
DNA: TGTGCCAGCCCACCCCGAATGGTTGCGGGAGGGAACACTGAAGCTTTCTTT
D: .
J: TRBJ1-1
V: TRBV18
size: .

CDR3: CSASTRGAMYNEQYF
DNA: TGCAGTGCTAGCACCCGGGGGGCTATGTACAATGAGCAGTACTTC
D: .
J: TRBJ2-7
V: TRBV20-1
size: .

CDR3: CASSVKGDYGYTF
DNA: TGTGCCAGCAGTGTTAAGGGGGACTATGGCTACACCTTC
D: .
J: TRBJ1-2
V: TRBV12-3/TRBV12-4
size: .

CDR3: CASNKGDQYQETQYF
DNA: TGTGCCAGCAACAAGGGGGACCAGTACCAAGAGACCCAGTACTTC
D: .
J: TRBJ2-5
V: TRBV11-1
size: .

CDR3: CSARQTGSNQPQHF
DNA: TGCAGTGCTAGACAGACAGGGAGCAATCAGCCCCAGCATTTT
D: TRBD1
J: TRBJ1-5
V: TRBV20-1
size: .

CDR3: CASSYSWSEEKLFF
DNA: TGTGCCAGCAGTTACTCGTGGTCTGAAGAAAAACTGTTTTTT
D: .
J: TRBJ1-4
V: TRBV6-6
size: few